This T cell receptor (beta chain) was observed in a study of T cells after yellow fever vaccination. V dropped 4 bases and J dropped 6; count of bases not matched to a gene: 13. Germline CDR1 is SGHKS and CDR2 is YYEKEE (reference sequence). The CDR3 runs to 18 residues. This clonotype came up many times. MiXCR was run by TCRdb on the 5' RACE reads, yielding one entry per CDR3 protein. The table lists 200,000 to 250,000 distinct CDR3 sequences, 6.9% of them singletons. The sequencing used CD4+ T cells sorted from PBMCs, collected 15 days after the yellow fever booster vaccination. The rearrangement uses TRBV5-5 and TRBJ2-1, with 13 bases identical to TRBD2. The TCR was taken from a man aged 25 to 45 who received the YFV17D yellow fever vaccine. The CDR3 nucleotides are TGTGCCAGCAGCCTGAGGTTGGGGACTAGCGGGAAGTCCAATGAGCAGTTCTTC. Translated, it gives CASSLRLGTSGKSNEQFF.